Listed here is a single T cell receptor (beta chain). The V gene's germline CDR1 is MDHEN and CDR2 SYDVKM. The CDR3 is made up of 14 amino acids. Trimming cost V 7 bases and J 3 bases, with 16 bases left between them. The sample is drawn from a study of blood T cell repertoires in COVID-19. Per the original data handling: Amplifying reference gene primers gave estimates of nucleated cell counts. This table comes from immunoSEQ multiplex PCR, and its TCRdb copy is limited to in-frame clones, with some not included. From that table come the V and J calls and clone size; the DNA was used to work out D and trimming. The table includes 180,000 or so clones, over 75% detected once. Participants had their cohort set by participant-reported clinical history.

The source material was PBMCs or T cells enriched from blood (not recorded which). This TCR came from a man aged 50 to 60 who had recovered from COVID-19. This rearrangement joins TRBV28 to TRBJ2-7; D is possibly TRBD2 (6 bases). This chain's CDR3 is CASTPGGTRYEQYF. The CDR3 DNA follows: TGTGCCAGCACCCCGGGCGGGACCCGCTACGAGCAGTACTTC. Full variable domain (outside the CDR3, taken from reference TRBV28 and TRBJ2-7): DVKVTQSSRYLVKRTGEKVFLECVQDMDHENMFWYRQDPGLGLRLIYFSYDVKMKEKGDIPEGYSVSREKKERFSLILESASTNQTSMYLCASTPGGTRYEQYFGPGTRLTVT.